This T cell receptor (beta chain) was found in a study of T-cell reconstitution after alpha-beta-depleted transplantation in children. This clonotype was observed at least ten times. The authors prepared the TCRbeta library with unique molecular identifiers. TCRdb recomputed calls from the PCR reads with MiXCR, one row per CDR3 protein. The table lists about half a million distinct CDR3 sequences, around 12% of them singletons, with over 5.5% in the top ten. The receptor comes from a human donor who donated a stem cell graft to a child with combined immunodeficiency. The specimen comprised PBMCs from the stem cell graft donor, sampled from the stem cell graft.

The CDR3 DNA follows: TGTGCCAGCAGTTCAGGGACAGGGGCGGCGGATACGCAGTATTTT. This encodes CASSSGTGAADTQYF. V is TRBV12-3 or TRBV12-4 and J is TRBJ2-3, with TRBD1 matching 10 bases. Unmatched junction bases numbered 7, after V lost 4 bases and J lost 6 bases. CDR3 length equals 15 residues.